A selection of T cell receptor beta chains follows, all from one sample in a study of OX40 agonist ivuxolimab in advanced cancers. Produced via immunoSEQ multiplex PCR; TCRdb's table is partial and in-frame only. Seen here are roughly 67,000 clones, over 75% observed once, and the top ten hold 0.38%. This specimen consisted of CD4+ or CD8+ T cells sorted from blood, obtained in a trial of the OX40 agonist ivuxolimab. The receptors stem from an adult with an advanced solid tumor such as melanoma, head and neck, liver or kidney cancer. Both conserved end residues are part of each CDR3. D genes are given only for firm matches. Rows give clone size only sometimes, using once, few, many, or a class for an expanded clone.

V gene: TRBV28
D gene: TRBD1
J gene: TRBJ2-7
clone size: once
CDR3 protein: CASSSPTGTGTYEQYF
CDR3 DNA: TGTGCCAGCAGTTCACCGACCGGGACAGGGACCTACGAGCAGTACTTC

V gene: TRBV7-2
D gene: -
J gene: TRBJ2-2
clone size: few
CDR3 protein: CASSIIRGTGELFF
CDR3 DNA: TGTGCCAGCAGCATCATAAGAGGCACCGGGGAGCTGTTTTTT

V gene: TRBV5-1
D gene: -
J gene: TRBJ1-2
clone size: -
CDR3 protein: CASSLARDYGYTF
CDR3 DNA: TGCGCCAGCAGCTTGGCCAGGGACTATGGCTACACCTTC

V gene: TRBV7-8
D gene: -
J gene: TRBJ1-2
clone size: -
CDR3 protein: CASSLAADLNYGYTF
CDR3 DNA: TGTGCCAGCAGCTTAGCGGCGGACCTGAACTATGGCTACACCTTC

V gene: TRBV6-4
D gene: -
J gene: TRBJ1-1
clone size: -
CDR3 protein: CASSDREETEAFF
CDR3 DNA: TGTGCCAGCAGTGACAGGGAGGAAACTGAAGCTTTCTTT

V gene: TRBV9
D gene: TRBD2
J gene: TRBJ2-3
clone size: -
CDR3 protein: CASSVTSETDTQYF
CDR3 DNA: TGTGCCAGCAGCGTGACTAGCGAAACAGATACGCAGTATTTT

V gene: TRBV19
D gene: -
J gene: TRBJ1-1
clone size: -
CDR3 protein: CASSLKGMENTEAFF
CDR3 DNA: TGTGCCAGTAGTTTGAAGGGGATGGAGAACACTGAAGCTTTCTTT

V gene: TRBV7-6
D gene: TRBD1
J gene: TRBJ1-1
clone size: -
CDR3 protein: CASSLPTGRNTEAFF
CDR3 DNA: TGTGCCAGCAGCTTACCGACAGGGAGGAACACTGAAGCTTTCTTT

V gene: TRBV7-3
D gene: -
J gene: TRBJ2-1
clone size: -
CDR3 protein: CASSLGYGNEQFF
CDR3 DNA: TGTGCCAGCAGCTTAGGGTACGGCAATGAGCAGTTCTTC

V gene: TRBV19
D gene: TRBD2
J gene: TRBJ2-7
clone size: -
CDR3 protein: CASSRRGVYEQYF
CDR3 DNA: TGTGCCAGTAGCCGGCGGGGGGTCTACGAGCAGTACTTC

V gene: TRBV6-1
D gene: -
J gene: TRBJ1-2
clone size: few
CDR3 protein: CASSGQVTGPNYGYTF
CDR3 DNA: TGTGCCAGCAGTGGGCAAGTGACAGGACCTAACTATGGCTACACCTTC

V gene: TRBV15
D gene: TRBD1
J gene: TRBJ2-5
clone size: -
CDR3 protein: CATSAYRGRETQYF
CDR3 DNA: TGTGCCACCAGCGCCTACAGGGGACGGGAGACCCAGTACTTC

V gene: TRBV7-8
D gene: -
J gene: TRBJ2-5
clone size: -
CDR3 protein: CASSLGHDTQYF
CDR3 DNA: TGTGCCAGCAGCTTAGGCCACGATACCCAGTACTTC

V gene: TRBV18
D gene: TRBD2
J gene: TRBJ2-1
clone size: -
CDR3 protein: CASSPPWGLIAGADNEQFF
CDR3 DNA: TGTGCCAGCTCACCACCGTGGGGGTTGATAGCGGGGGCCGACAATGAGCAGTTCTTC

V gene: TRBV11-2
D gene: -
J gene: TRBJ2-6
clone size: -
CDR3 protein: CASSLIPGNTGANVLTF
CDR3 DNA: TGTGCCAGCAGCTTAATTCCCGGGAACACTGGGGCCAACGTCCTGACTTTC

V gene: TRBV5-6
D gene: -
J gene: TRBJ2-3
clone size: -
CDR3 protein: CASLRGVAVTDTQYF
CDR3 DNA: TGTGCCAGCCTCAGGGGGGTAGCGGTCACAGATACGCAGTATTTT

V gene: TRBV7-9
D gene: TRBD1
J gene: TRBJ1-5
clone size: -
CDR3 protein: CASSPGQGAHRDQPQHF
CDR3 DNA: TGTGCCAGCAGCCCGGGACAGGGAGCCCACAGGGATCAGCCCCAGCATTTT

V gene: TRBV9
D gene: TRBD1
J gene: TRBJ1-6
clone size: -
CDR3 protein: CASSPRTGGPSSYNSPLHF
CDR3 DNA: TGTGCCAGCAGCCCCCGGACAGGGGGCCCAAGCTCCTATAATTCACCCCTCCACTTT

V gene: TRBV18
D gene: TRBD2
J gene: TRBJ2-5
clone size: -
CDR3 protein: CASSPPAGRASETQYF
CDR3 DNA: TGTGCCAGCTCACCACCAGCGGGGAGAGCGTCCGAGACCCAGTACTTC

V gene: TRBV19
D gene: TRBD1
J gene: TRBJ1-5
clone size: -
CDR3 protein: CASSKGTDNQPQHF
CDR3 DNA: TGTGCCAGTAGTAAAGGGACAGACAATCAGCCCCAGCATTTT

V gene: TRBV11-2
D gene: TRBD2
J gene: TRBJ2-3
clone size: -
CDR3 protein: CASSLGAGGPGDTQYF
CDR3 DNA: TGTGCCAGCAGCTTAGGAGCGGGGGGGCCGGGAGATACGCAGTATTTT

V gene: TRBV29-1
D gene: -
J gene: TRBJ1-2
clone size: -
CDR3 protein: CSVERLAGLPYGYTF
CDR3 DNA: TGCAGCGTTGAGAGGCTGGCCGGGCTTCCCTATGGCTACACCTTC

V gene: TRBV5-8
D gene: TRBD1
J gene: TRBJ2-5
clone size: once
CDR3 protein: CASSYGKGGVGETQYF
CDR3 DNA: TGTGCCAGCAGCTATGGCAAAGGGGGCGTTGGGGAGACCCAGTACTTC

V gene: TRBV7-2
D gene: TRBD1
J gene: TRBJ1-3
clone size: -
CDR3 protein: CASSLAQGQGARNTIYF
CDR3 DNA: TGTGCCAGCAGCTTAGCCCAGGGACAGGGGGCTCGAAACACCATATATTTT

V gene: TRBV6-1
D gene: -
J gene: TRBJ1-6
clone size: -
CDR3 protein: CASRQQGNSPLHF
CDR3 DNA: TGTGCCAGCAGACAACAGGGAAATTCACCCCTCCACTTT

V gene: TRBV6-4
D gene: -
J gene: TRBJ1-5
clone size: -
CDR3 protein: CASNPDGQGPQHF
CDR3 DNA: TGTGCCAGCAACCCGGACGGTCAGGGGCCCCAGCATTTT

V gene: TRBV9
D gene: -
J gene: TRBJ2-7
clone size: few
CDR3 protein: CASSIDGSKTYEQYF
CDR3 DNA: TGTGCCAGCAGCATCGACGGGAGTAAGACCTACGAGCAGTACTTC

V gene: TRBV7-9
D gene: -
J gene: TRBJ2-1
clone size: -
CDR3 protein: CASSLSVVGRYEQFF
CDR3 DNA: TGTGCCAGCAGCCTATCTGTCGTAGGCAGGTATGAGCAGTTCTTC

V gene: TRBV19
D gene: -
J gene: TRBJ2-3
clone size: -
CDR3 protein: CASSEDSGPDTQYF
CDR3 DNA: TGTGCCAGTAGTGAGGACTCCGGGCCAGATACGCAGTATTTT

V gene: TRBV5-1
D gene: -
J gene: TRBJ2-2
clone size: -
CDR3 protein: CASRTAILAGELFF
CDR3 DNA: TGCGCCAGCAGAACAGCCATTCTAGCCGGGGAGCTGTTTTTT

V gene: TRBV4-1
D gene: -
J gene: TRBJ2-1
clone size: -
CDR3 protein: CASSQYGVVGTNEQFF
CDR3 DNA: TGCGCCAGCAGCCAATACGGGGTAGTAGGGACGAATGAGCAGTTCTTC

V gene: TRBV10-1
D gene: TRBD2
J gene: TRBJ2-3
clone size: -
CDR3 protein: CASSEGVAGRTDTQYF
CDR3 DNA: TGCGCCAGCAGTGAGGGGGTAGCGGGGAGGACAGATACGCAGTATTTT